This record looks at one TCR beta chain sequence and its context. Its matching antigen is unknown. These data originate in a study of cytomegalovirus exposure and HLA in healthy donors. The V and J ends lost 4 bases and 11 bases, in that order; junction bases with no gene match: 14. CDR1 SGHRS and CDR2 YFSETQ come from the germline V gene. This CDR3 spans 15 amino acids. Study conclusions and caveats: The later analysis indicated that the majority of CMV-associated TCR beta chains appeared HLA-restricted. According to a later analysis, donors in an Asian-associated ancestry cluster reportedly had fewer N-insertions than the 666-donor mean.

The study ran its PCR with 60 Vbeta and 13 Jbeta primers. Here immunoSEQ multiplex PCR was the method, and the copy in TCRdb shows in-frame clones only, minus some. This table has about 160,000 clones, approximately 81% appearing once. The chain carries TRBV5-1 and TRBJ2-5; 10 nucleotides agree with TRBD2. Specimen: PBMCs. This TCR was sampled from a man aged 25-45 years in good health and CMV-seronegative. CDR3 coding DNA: TGCGCCAGCAGCCCCCGGGCTAGCGGGAGTAGGGAGCAGTACTTC. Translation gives CASSPRASGSREQYF.